These 26 T cell receptor beta chains were sequenced from one sample in a study of molecular identifiers for immune sequencing clone quantification. From the PCR reads, TCRdb called clonotypes with MiXCR, one entry per CDR3 protein. The top ten clones hold 1.1% to 1.5% of a sample with about 63,000 distinct CDR3 sequences, over 15% of them seen once. Sequenced sample: naive CD8+ T cells from blood, with Jurkat cell RNA spiked in. The subset denotes: FACS-sorted CD8+CD4-CCR7+CD45RA+ naive T cells. The source is a human donor in good health. Some libraries in this study had Jurkat cell RNA spiked in.

V and J are TRBV28 and TRBJ2-3, with TRBD2 matching over 11 bases. The CDR3 sequence is 15 residues long. V shed 7 bases, J shed 8 bases, and the junction held 11 bases outside the gene matches. CDR1 and CDR2 from the germline V gene are MDHEN and SYDVKM. In nucleotides, the CDR3 is TGTGCCAGCACCGTAGCGGGAGGGCCGATAGGTACGCAGTATTTT. It yields the protein CASTVAGGPIGTQYF. Drawing the rest from reference TRBV28 and TRBJ2-3, the complete variable domain is DVKVTQSSRYLVKRTGEKVFLECVQDMDHENMFWYRQDPGLGLRLIYFSYDVKMKEKGDIPEGYSVSREKKERFSLILESASTNQTSMYLCASTVAGGPIGTQYFGPGTRLTVL.

This clonotype has a handful of counts. This sequence joins TRBV11-3 and TRBJ2-3; no clear D gene. Deletions cut 1 base from V and 6 bases from J, with 8 bases between. The CDR3 is 13 amino acids. CDR1 and CDR2 (germline): SGHNT, YENEEA. CDR3 DNA: TGTGCCAGCAGCTTAGTCGAGGAGGATACGCAGTATTTT. Amino acid sequence: CASSLVEEDTQYF.

A few counts support this clonotype. The genes are TRBV4-1 and TRBJ2-7, with D perhaps matching TRBD2 (5 bases). V lost 0 bases, J lost 0 bases, and 6 bases lay in between. The CDR3 covers 14 residues. The germline gives CDR1 MGHRA, CDR2 YSYEKL. The CDR3 reads CASSQDEGSYEQYF. Written as DNA, the CDR3 is TGCGCCAGCAGCCAAGATGAGGGCTCCTACGAGCAGTACTTC.

Regarding this clonotype: At one of its ends the junction is not consistent with the germline gene, which may arise from a read error. The V call is TRBV6-2 or TRBV6-3, the J call TRBJ2-1; a weak D match, TRBD2 (6 bases). The germline gives CDR1 MNHEY, CDR2 SVGEGT. The CDR3 sequence is 15 residues long. The CDR3 DNA reads TGTGCCAGCAGACACTATAGCGGATCCTGCAATGAGCAGTTCTTC. It specifies CASRHYSGSCNEQFF.

This clonotype has ten or more counts. The rearrangement uses TRBV12-3 or TRBV12-4 and TRBJ1-6; D gene ambiguous. The germline V and J ends were trimmed by 3 bases and 4 bases, with 4 bases remaining between them. The CDR3 has 13 residues. CDR3 residues: CASSFGYNSPLHF. DNA of the CDR3: TGTGCCAGCAGTTTCGGGTATAATTCACCCCTCCACTTT.

The chain links TRBV20-1 to TRBJ2-7; TRBD2 matches at 7 bases. In germline, CDR1 is DFQATT, CDR2 SNEGSKA (reference sequence). V was clipped by 5 bases and J by 0 bases; unmatched bases: 13. The CDR3 contains 16 residues. CDR3 bases: TGCAGTGCTTGGCGGGTCGAGCGGGACGGCTCCTACGAGCAGTACTTC. It codes for CSAWRVERDGSYEQYF.

This clonotype was seen more than once but under ten times. This rearrangement joins TRBV24-1 to TRBJ2-2; tentatively, D is TRBD2 (6 bases). Trimming pared 5 bases from V and 4 bases from J, leaving 13 bases between. The CDR3 runs 15 residues. Looked up from germline, CDR1 is KGHDR and CDR2 is SFDVKD. The CDR3 spells CATSAGGKVTGELFF. For the CDR3, the DNA is TGTGCCACCAGTGCCGGCGGGAAAGTCACCGGGGAGCTGTTTTTT.

This clonotype was detected only a few times. The chain employs TRBV7-6 and TRBJ2-1, with 9 bases identical to TRBD2. The CDR3 contains 15 residues. The germline CDR1 and CDR2 sequences are SGHVS and FNYEAQ. Losses at the gene ends were 5 bases for V and 1 base for J; bases not matched to a gene: 3. CDR3 bases: TGTGCCAGCAGCGACAGCGGGGGGTCCTACAATGAGCAGTTCTTC. Its protein product is CASSDSGGSYNEQFF.

V and J are TRBV12-3 or TRBV12-4 and TRBJ1-5; D gene ambiguous. V lost 5 bases and J lost 5, with 13 bases in between. CDR3 length: 14 amino acids. The CDR3 coding sequence is TGTGCCAGCAGTCAAACCGGGCCCTATCAGCCCCAGCATTTT. This translates into CASSQTGPYQPQHF.

This clonotype has more than one count but fewer than ten. The V call is TRBV2, the J call TRBJ2-5; D not certain. The CDR3 contains 13 residues. With 6 bases removed from V and 2 bases from J, the gap between germline ends came to 10 bases. Germline V CDR1 and CDR2: SNHLY, FYNNEI. CDR3 protein: CASSGIAQETQYF. CDR3 sequence (DNA): TGTGCCAGCAGCGGTATAGCTCAAGAGACCCAGTACTTC. The full variable domain, rest sourced from reference TRBV2 and TRBJ2-5, is EPEVTQTPSHQVTQMGQEVILRCVPISNHLYFYWYRQILGQKVEFLVSFYNNEISEKSEIFDDQFSVERPDGSNFTLKIRSTKLEDSAMYFCASSGIAQETQYFGPGTRLLVL.

This clonotype was recorded many times. The genes are TRBV2 and TRBJ1-4; no definite D call. The CDR3 loop spans 13 amino acids. The V and J ends lost 3 bases and 5 bases respectively, with 7 bases between them. CDR1 is SNHLY and CDR2 is FYNNEI in the germline V gene. The CDR3 nucleotides are TGTGCCAGCAGTGAGTGGAAAAATGAAAAACTGTTTTTT. It codes for CASSEWKNEKLFF.

This clonotype has just a few counts. The chain links TRBV12-3 or TRBV12-4 to TRBJ2-1, with TRBD1 matching over 10 bases. J lost 4 bases, V lost 6 bases, and 3 bases had no gene match. This CDR3 is built from 14 residues. CDR3 protein: CASRGTGEYNEQFF. CDR3 coding DNA: TGTGCCAGCAGAGGGACAGGGGAATACAATGAGCAGTTCTTC.

Only a few counts were recorded for this clonotype. The gene calls are TRBV6-2 or TRBV6-3 and TRBJ2-1, with TRBD1 as a possible D gene (6 bases). From germline, CDR1 is MNHEY and CDR2 SVGEGT. V was trimmed by 6 bases and J by 4 bases, leaving 19 bases between them. The CDR3 runs to 16 residues. DNA of the CDR3: TGTGCCAGCAGCGATAACAGGGCGAATGCTTACAATGAGCAGTTCTTC. This gives the protein CASSDNRANAYNEQFF.

This clonotype was counted at least ten times. V gene TRBV4-3 combines with J gene TRBJ2-3; D unresolved. CDR3 length: 14 residues. CDR1 LGHNA and CDR2 YSLEER come from the germline V gene. V lost 0 bases and J lost 4, with 8 bases in between. CDR3 amino acids: CASSQEYVSDTQYF. The CDR3 coding sequence is TGCGCCAGCAGCCAAGAATATGTATCAGATACGCAGTATTTT.

At least ten counts were recorded for this clonotype. The rearrangement links TRBV27 to TRBJ1-1; tentative D call: TRBD1 (6 bases). There are 14 residues in the CDR3. Germline CDR1 MNHEY, CDR2 SMNVEV (reference sequence). With 5 bases removed from V and 4 bases from J, the gap between germline ends came to 14 bases. CDR3 amino acids: CASSPQGPGTEAFF. Here the CDR3 DNA reads TGTGCCAGCAGTCCCCAGGGGCCGGGCACTGAAGCTTTCTTT.

In this sample, this clonotype turned up many times. The V and J genes are TRBV20-1 and TRBJ2-5; D might be TRBD2 (5 bases). The CDR3 contains 16 residues. Deletions cut 6 bases from V and 1 base from J, with 21 bases between. Germline V gene sequence: CDR1 DFQATT, CDR2 SNEGSKA (reference sequence). The chain's CDR3 is CSARGYGLPIQETQYF. CDR3 bases: TGCAGTGCCCGAGGTTACGGACTTCCGATCCAAGAGACCCAGTACTTC.

This clonotype was found a few times. The CDR3 bases are TGTGCCAGCAGCGCTGGACTAGCGGACTCCTACGAGCAGTACTTC. Translated, it gives CASSAGLADSYEQYF. The rearrangement joins TRBV9 to TRBJ2-7; 10 bases map to TRBD2. Germline V gives CDR1 SGDLS, CDR2 YYNGEE. V trimming: 3 bases; J trimming: 0 bases; junction bases outside the gene matches: 3. The CDR3 is 15 amino acids. Looking up the rest from reference TRBV9 and TRBJ2-7 gives the full variable domain: DSGVTQTPKHLITATGQRVTLRCSPRSGDLSVYWYQQSLDQGLQFLIQYYNGEERAKGNILERFSAQQFPDLHSELNLSSLELGDSALYFCASSAGLADSYEQYFGPGTRLTVT.

This clonotype was detected a few times. V usage is TRBV30 and J usage is TRBJ2-3; 8 positions match TRBD2. V lost 0 bases and J lost 0; bases outside the gene matches: 2. Germline V CDR1 and CDR2: GTSNPN, SVGIG (reference sequence). The CDR3 covers 15 residues. For the CDR3, the DNA is TGTGCCTGGAGTGTAGCGGGGGCTAGCACAGATACGCAGTATTTT. The encoded protein is CAWSVAGASTDTQYF.

This clonotype is medium-sized in the sample. The chain has TRBV4-1 and TRBJ2-3, with 9 positions matching TRBD1. Germline CDR1 reads MGHRA; CDR2 reads YSYEKL. V trimming: 1 base; J trimming: 4 bases; junction bases outside the gene matches: 0. This CDR3 has 14 residues. The chain's CDR3 is CASSQGTGADTQYF. CDR3 sequence (DNA): TGCGCCAGCAGCCAAGGGACAGGGGCAGATACGCAGTATTTT.

Concerning this clonotype: One end of the junction is discordant with germline, which a read error may explain. This chain links TRBV6-2 or TRBV6-3 with TRBJ2-7; no firm D call. Germline V gene lookup returns CDR1 MNHEY and CDR2 SVGEGT. The CDR3 loop spans 13 amino acids. The CDR3 bases are TGTGCCTGCAGTTACGGCAGTTCCTACGAGCAGTACTTC. Its protein is CACSYGSSYEQYF.

With regard to this clonotype: Because it lacks the conserved phenylalanine or tryptophan at the end, this CDR3 is likely a read error. The V and J genes are TRBV28 and TRBJ1-1, with 7 bases that match TRBD1. The V gene end was trimmed by 4 bases and the J gene end by 4 bases; junction bases not matched to a gene: 6. The CDR3 is 14 amino acids. Germline V gene data show CDR1 as MDHEN and CDR2 as SYDVKM. CDR3 amino acids: CASSWDSLSTEAFL. Here the CDR3 DNA reads TGTGCCAGCAGTTGGGACAGCTTATCCACTGAAGCTTTCCTT.

The table lists this clonotype with many counts. The rearrangement joins TRBV5-1 to TRBJ2-1, with D hard to call. The V gene's germline CDR1 is SGHRS and CDR2 YFSETQ. With 0 bases removed from V and 8 bases from J, the gap between germline ends came to 6 bases. This CDR3 is built from 12 residues. Here the CDR3 DNA reads TGCGCCAGCAGCTTGGCCGAGGATGAGCAGTTCTTC. Encoded protein: CASSLAEDEQFF.

With regard to this clonotype: A clone one base away is much larger, so this may be a read error. This CDR3 fails to terminate in the conserved phenylalanine or tryptophan, so it likely reflects a read error. The chain couples TRBV2 to TRBJ2-7; 9 bases map to TRBD2. Germline values: CDR1 SNHLY, CDR2 FYNNEI. The CDR3 runs 14 residues. Unmatched junction bases numbered 7, after V lost 6 bases and J lost 4 bases. The DNA for the CDR3 is TGTGCCAGCAGCCGGGGGCGGGAGGGATACGAGCAGTACCTC. Protein sequence: CASSRGREGYEQYL.

This clonotype was seen ten or more times. This CDR3 is CASSQEVTAKLTGELFF. CDR3 in DNA: TGTGCCAGCAGCCAAGAGGTTACAGCCAAACTCACCGGGGAGCTGTTTTTT. The J gene is TRBJ2-2, the V gene TRBV3-1; no clear D gene. Germline V gene sequence: CDR1 LGHDT, CDR2 YNNKEL (reference sequence). This CDR3 has 17 residues. Trimming removed 0 bases from V and 4 bases from J, with 15 bases in between. The full variable domain, in which reference TRBV3-1 and TRBJ2-2 provide the parts outside the CDR3, is DTAVSQTPKYLVTQMGNDKSIKCEQNLGHDTMYWYKQDSKKFLKIMFSYNNKELIINETVPNRFSPKSPDKAHLNLHINSLELGDSAVYFCASSQEVTAKLTGELFFGEGSRLTVL.

Ten or more counts support this clonotype. This chain uses TRBV6-5 with TRBJ2-7; the D is unclear. Trimming left V 2 bases short and J 0 bases short, with 8 bases between. In germline, CDR1 is MNHEY, CDR2 SVGAGI. The CDR3 has 14 residues. The CDR3 DNA is TGTGCCAGCAGTTACGGTTCTGACTCCTACGAGCAGTACTTC. Translated, it gives CASSYGSDSYEQYF.

This clonotype was found many times. V and J are TRBV15 and TRBJ1-5; D not resolved. Per germline, CDR1 LNHNV and CDR2 YYDKDF (reference sequence). This CDR3 has 15 amino acids. V was pared by 1 base and J by 5 bases, with 12 bases between. CDR3 amino acids: CATSRGVTPDQPQHF. The CDR3 DNA is TGTGCCACCAGCAGAGGAGTGACACCCGATCAGCCCCAGCATTTT.